The rows below give T cell receptor beta chains drawn from one sample of a study of blood T cell repertoires in COVID-19. Sequencing used immunoSEQ multiplex PCR; TCRdb keeps in-frame clones, though not all of them. This table has around 67,000 clones, about 89% appearing once. Source material: peripheral blood. The receptors here all came from a man aged 45-60 years with active COVID-19. The CDR3 runs from the conserved cysteine through the conserved F or W. A D gene is named only where the DNA matches it firmly. Size values are once, few and many counts, or a class for expanded clones, and some rows have none.

clone_size | cdr3_length | j_call | v_call | d_call | cdr3_nt | cdr3_aa
NA | 15 | TRBJ2-3 | TRBV10-3 | TRBD1 | TGTGCCATCAGTGATAGCCAGGGGGCCGCAGATACGCAGTATTTT | CAISDSQGAADTQYF
NA | 15 | TRBJ1-2 | TRBV24-1 | TRBD1 | TGTGCCACCAGTGCTGCGACAGGGACCGGGGATGGCTACACCTTC | CATSAATGTGDGYTF
NA | 15 | TRBJ2-7 | TRBV6-2/TRBV6-3 | TRBD1 | TGTGCCAGCAGTTACTGGGGGACAGGGAGGGACGAGCAGTACTTC | CASSYWGTGRDEQYF
NA | 15 | TRBJ2-1 | TRBV7-9 | TRBD1 | TGTGCCAGCAGCCCGAGCAGGGGGCAACTTTTTGAGCAGTTCTTC | CASSPSRGQLFEQFF
NA | 15 | TRBJ1-4 | TRBV21-1 | NA | TGTGCCAGCAGCCCGGCGGGGGGAGCGAGGGAAAAACTGTTTTTT | CASSPAGGAREKLFF
NA | 15 | TRBJ1-4 | TRBV30 | TRBD1 | TGTGCCTGGAGCTGGACAGGGGGAACTAATGAAAAACTGTTTTTT | CAWSWTGGTNEKLFF
NA | 13 | TRBJ2-1 | TRBV9 | TRBD2 | TGTGCCAGCAGTGCGGGAGCGGGGAATGAGCAGTTCTTC | CASSAGAGNEQFF
NA | 15 | TRBJ2-7 | TRBV7-2 | TRBD1 | TGTGCCAGCAGACAAACCGGGACAGGGGGCTACGAGCAGTACTTC | CASRQTGTGGYEQYF
NA | 13 | TRBJ2-7 | TRBV2 | TRBD1 | TGTGCCAGCAGCACGGGACAGGGTCTCGAGCAGTACTTC | CASSTGQGLEQYF
NA | 19 | TRBJ2-5 | TRBV7-2 | TRBD2 | TGTGCCAGCAGCTTAGAAGGGGGTAGCGGGAGGGCCGGGCAAGAGACCCAGTACTTC | CASSLEGGSGRAGQETQYF
NA | 16 | TRBJ2-1 | TRBV30 | TRBD2 | TGTGCCTGGAGTTTTCCCGGGACTAGCATATACAATGAGCAGTTCTTC | CAWSFPGTSIYNEQFF
NA | 16 | TRBJ2-5 | TRBV7-9 | TRBD2 | TGTGCCAGCAGCTTCGGGACTAGCGGACTACAAGAGACCCAGTACTTC | CASSFGTSGLQETQYF
NA | 14 | TRBJ1-2 | TRBV6-5 | NA | TGTGCCAGCAGTTACTCAGCCTCTAACTATGGCTACACCTTC | CASSYSASNYGYTF
once | 16 | TRBJ2-1 | TRBV7-9 | TRBD2 | TGTGCCAGCAGCTGGGGACTAGCGGGAGGGCCCGATGAGCAGTTCTTC | CASSWGLAGGPDEQFF
NA | 13 | TRBJ1-5 | TRBV5-6 | NA | TGTGCCAGCAGCTTGGGAGGGATCCAGCCCCAGCATTTT | CASSLGGIQPQHF
once | 14 | TRBJ2-2 | TRBV7-3 | TRBD1 | TGTGCCAGCAGCGGGACAGGGGGAACCGGGGAGCTGTTTTTT | CASSGTGGTGELFF
NA | 15 | TRBJ1-2 | TRBV25-1 | NA | TGTGCCAGCACCCCCGGGTCGCCCTCTAACTATGGCTACACCTTC | CASTPGSPSNYGYTF
NA | 15 | TRBJ1-1 | TRBV6-2/TRBV6-3 | TRBD1 | TGTGCCAGCAGTCGCCCGGGACAGGGGATCACTGAAGCTTTCTTT | CASSRPGQGITEAFF
NA | 14 | TRBJ2-7 | TRBV5-1 | NA | TGCGCCAGCAGGGCGGGACAGAACTCCTACGAGCAGTACTTC | CASRAGQNSYEQYF
once | 15 | TRBJ2-5 | TRBV18 | NA | TGTGCCAGCTCACCACCCCCCGGGCGGGAAGAGACCCAGTACTTC | CASSPPPGREETQYF
NA | 16 | TRBJ1-1 | TRBV27 | NA | TGTGCCAGCAGTTTTCGGGAACTGCGACTGAACACTGAAGCTTTCTTT | CASSFRELRLNTEAFF
NA | 13 | TRBJ2-7 | TRBV5-6 | NA | TGTGCCAGCAGCTTCGGCGCAGGGGACGAGCAGTACTTC | CASSFGAGDEQYF
few | 13 | TRBJ2-7 | TRBV7-3 | NA | TGTGCCAGCAGCCTATCCGGTACCTACGAGCAGTACTTC | CASSLSGTYEQYF
NA | 15 | TRBJ1-3 | TRBV5-5 | TRBD1 | TGTGCCAGCAGCTTTAGGGGGCTATCGGGAAACACCATATATTTT | CASSFRGLSGNTIYF
NA | 16 | TRBJ2-1 | TRBV28 | TRBD2 | TGTGCCAGCTACTCCCGGGCGGGGGGGTCGTACAATGAGCAGTTCTTC | CASYSRAGGSYNEQFF
NA | 12 | TRBJ1-5 | TRBV27 | NA | TGTGCCAGCAGTTCTGGCAATCAGCCCCAGCATTTT | CASSSGNQPQHF
NA | 14 | TRBJ2-5 | TRBV6-6 | TRBD1 | TGTGCCAGCAGACTCAACCCCAGGGGGGAGACCCAGTACTTC | CASRLNPRGETQYF